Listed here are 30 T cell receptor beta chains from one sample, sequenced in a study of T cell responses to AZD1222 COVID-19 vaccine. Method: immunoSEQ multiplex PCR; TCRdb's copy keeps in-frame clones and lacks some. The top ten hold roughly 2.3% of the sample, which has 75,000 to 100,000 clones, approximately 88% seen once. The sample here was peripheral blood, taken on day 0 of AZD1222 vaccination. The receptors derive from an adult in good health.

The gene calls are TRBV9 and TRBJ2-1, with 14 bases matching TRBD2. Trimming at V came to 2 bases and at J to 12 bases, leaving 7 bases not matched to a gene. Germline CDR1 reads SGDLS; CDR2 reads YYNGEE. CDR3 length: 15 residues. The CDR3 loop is CASSVGTSGSYLQFF. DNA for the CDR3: TGTGCCAGCAGCGTCGGGACTAGCGGGAGTTATTTGCAGTTCTTC.

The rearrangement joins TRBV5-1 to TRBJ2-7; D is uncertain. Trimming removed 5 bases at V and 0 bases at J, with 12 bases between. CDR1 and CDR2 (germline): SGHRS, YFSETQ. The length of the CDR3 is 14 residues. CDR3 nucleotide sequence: TGCGCCAGCAGTCTGGACGGTAACTCCTACGAGCAGTACTTC. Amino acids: CASSLDGNSYEQYF.

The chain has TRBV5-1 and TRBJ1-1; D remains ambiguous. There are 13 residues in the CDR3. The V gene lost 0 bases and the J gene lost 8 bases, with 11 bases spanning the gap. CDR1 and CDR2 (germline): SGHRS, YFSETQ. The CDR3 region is CASSLASSGEAFF. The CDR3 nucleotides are TGCGCCAGCAGCTTGGCGTCGTCAGGCGAAGCTTTCTTT.

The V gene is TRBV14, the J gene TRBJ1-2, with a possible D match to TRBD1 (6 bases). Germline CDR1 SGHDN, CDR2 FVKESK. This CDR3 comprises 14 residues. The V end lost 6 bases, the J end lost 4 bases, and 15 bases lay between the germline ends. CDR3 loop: CASSHTGISYGYTF. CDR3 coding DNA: TGTGCCAGCAGTCATACAGGGATTTCCTATGGCTACACCTTC.

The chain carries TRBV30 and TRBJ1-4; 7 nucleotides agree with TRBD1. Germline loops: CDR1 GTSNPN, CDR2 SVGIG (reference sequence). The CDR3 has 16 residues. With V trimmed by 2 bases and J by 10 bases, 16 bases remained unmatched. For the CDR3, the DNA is TGTGCCTGGAGTACCTCGATGGAGGGGGCGCGCGGAAAACTGTTTTTT. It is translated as CAWSTSMEGARGKLFF.

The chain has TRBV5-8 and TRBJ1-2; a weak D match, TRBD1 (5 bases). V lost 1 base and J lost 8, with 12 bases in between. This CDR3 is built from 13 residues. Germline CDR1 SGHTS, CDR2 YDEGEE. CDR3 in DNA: TGTGCCAGCAGCTTGCTTACAGGCTTCGGCTACACCTTC. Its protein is CASSLLTGFGYTF. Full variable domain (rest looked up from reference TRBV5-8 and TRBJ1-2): EAGVTQSPTHLIKTRGQQATLRCSPISGHTSVYWYQQALGLGLQFLLWYDEGEERNRGNFPPRFSGRQFPNYSSELNVNALELEDSALYLCASSLLTGFGYTFGSGTRLTVV.

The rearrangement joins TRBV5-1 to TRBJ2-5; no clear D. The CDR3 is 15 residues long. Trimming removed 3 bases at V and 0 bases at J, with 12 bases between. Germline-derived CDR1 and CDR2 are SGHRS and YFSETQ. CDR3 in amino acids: CASSSGSGHQETQYF. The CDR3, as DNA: TGCGCCAGCAGCTCCGGCTCCGGGCACCAAGAGACCCAGTACTTC.

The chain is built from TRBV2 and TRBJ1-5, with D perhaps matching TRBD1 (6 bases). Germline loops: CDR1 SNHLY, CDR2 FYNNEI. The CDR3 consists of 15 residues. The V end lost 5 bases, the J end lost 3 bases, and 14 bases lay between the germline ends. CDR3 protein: CASSLPGAFNQPQHF. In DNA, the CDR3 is TGTGCCAGCAGTTTGCCAGGGGCCTTCAATCAGCCCCAGCATTTT. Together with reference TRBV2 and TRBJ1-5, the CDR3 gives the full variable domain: EPEVTQTPSHQVTQMGQEVILRCVPISNHLYFYWYRQILGQKVEFLVSFYNNEISEKSEIFDDQFSVERPDGSNFTLKIRSTKLEDSAMYFCASSLPGAFNQPQHFGDGTRLSIL.

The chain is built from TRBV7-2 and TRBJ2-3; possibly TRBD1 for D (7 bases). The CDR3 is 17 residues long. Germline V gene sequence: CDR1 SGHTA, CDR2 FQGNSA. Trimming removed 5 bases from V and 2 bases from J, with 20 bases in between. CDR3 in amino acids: CASSPQGRLRLTDTQYF. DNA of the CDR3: TGTGCCAGCAGCCCACAGGGGAGGCTCAGACTCACAGATACGCAGTATTTT.

The CDR3 DNA is TGCGCCAGCAGCCGGACACAACAGGTAGATACGCAGTATTTT. This sequence encodes CASSRTQQVDTQYF. The rearrangement joins TRBV5-1 to TRBJ2-3, with a tentative D call TRBD1 (5 bases). The CDR3 totals 14 residues. V lost 4 bases, J lost 5 bases, and 14 bases lay in between. Germline V CDR1 and CDR2: SGHRS, YFSETQ.

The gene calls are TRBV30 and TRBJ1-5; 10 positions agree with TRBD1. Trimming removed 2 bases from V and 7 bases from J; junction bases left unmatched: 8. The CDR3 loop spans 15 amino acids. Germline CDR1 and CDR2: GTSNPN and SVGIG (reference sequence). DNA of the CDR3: TGTGCCTGGAGTCCAGGGACAGGGGAACGGCAGCCCCAGCATTTT. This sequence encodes CAWSPGTGERQPQHF. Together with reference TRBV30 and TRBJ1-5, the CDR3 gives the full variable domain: SQTIHQWPATLVQPVGSPLSLECTVEGTSNPNLYWYRQAAGRGLQLLFYSVGIGQISSEVPQNLSASRPQDRQFILSSKKLLLSDSGFYLCAWSPGTGERQPQHFGDGTRLSIL.

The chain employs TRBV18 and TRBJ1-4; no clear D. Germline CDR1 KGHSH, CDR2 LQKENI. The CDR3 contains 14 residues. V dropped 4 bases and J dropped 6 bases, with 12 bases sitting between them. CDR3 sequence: CASSQSQQDEKLFF. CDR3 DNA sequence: TGTGCCAGCTCACAGTCGCAGCAGGATGAAAAACTGTTTTTT.

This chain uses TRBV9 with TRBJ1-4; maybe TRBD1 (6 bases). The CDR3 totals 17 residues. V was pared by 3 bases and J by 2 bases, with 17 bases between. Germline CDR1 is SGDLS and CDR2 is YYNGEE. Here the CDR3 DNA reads TGTGCCAGCAGCGCAGGACCCAGGGGCATGACTAATGAAAAACTGTTTTTT. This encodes CASSAGPRGMTNEKLFF.

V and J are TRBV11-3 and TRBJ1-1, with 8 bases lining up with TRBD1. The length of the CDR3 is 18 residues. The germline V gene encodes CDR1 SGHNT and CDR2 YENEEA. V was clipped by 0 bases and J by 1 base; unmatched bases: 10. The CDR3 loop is CASSLEPRDRRKNTEAFF. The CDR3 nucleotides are TGTGCCAGCAGCTTAGAGCCGCGGGACAGGCGGAAGAACACTGAAGCTTTCTTT.

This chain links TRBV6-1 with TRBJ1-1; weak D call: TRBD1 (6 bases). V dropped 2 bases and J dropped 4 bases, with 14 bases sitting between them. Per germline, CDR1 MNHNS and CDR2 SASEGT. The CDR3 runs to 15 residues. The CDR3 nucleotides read TGTGCCAGCAGTGAATTGGTCAGGGGCTTCACTGAAGCTTTCTTT. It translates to CASSELVRGFTEAFF.

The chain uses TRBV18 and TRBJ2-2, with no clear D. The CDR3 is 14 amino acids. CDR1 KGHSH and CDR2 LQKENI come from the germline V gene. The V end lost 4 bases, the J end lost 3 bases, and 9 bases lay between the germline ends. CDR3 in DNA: TGTGCCAGCTCACTACTCCGGGACACCGGGGAGCTGTTTTTT. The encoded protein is CASSLLRDTGELFF.

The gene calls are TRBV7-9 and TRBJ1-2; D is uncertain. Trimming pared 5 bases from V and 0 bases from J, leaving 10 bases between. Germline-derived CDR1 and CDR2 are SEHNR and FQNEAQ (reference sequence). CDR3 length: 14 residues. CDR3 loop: CASSLDASNYGYTF. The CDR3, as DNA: TGTGCCAGCAGCCTGGACGCTTCTAACTATGGCTACACCTTC.

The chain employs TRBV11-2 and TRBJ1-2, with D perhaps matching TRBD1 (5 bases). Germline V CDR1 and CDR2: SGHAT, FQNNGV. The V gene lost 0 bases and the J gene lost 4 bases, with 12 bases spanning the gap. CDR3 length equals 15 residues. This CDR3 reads CASSLDQGRSYGYTF. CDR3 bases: TGTGCCAGCAGCTTAGATCAGGGCAGGTCCTATGGCTACACCTTC.

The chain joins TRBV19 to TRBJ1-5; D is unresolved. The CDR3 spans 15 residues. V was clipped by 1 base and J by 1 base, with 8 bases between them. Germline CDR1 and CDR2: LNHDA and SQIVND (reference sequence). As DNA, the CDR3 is TGTGCCAGTAGTATAGGAGACGAGAGCAATCAGCCCCAGCATTTT. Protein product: CASSIGDESNQPQHF. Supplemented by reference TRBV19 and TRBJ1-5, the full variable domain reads DGGITQSPKYLFRKEGQNVTLSCEQNLNHDAMYWYRQDPGQGLRLIYYSQIVNDFQKGDIAEGYSVSREKKESFPLTVTSAQKNPTAFYLCASSIGDESNQPQHFGDGTRLSIL.

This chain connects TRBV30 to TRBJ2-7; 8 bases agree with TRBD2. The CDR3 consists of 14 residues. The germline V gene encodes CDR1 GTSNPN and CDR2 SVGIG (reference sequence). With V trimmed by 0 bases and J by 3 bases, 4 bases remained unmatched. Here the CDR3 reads CAWSVVGGDYEQYF. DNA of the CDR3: TGTGCCTGGAGTGTAGTCGGGGGGGACTACGAGCAGTACTTC.

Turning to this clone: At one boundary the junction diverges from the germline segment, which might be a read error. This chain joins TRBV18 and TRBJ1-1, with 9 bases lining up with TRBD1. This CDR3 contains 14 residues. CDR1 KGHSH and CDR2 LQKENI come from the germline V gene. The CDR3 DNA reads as TGTGCCAGCTCACGAGGACAGGGGAACGCTGAAGCTTTCTTT. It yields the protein CASSRGQGNAEAFF.

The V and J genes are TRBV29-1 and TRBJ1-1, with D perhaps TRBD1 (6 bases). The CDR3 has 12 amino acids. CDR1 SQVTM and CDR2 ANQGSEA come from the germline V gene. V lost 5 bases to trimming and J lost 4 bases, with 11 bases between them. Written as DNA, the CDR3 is TGCAGCGTTAAGGGGGGCGTCACTGAAGCTTTCTTT. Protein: CSVKGGVTEAFF.

The CDR3 region has the DNA TGCGCCAGCAGCCTAACGGGACAGGGTATTGAGCCCCAGCATTTT. Protein product: CASSLTGQGIEPQHF. The chain carries TRBV5-1 and TRBJ1-5; 9 bases are a match to TRBD1. This CDR3 spans 15 amino acids. In germline, CDR1 is SGHRS, CDR2 YFSETQ. Trimming cost V 4 bases and J 8 bases; bases outside gene matches: 10.

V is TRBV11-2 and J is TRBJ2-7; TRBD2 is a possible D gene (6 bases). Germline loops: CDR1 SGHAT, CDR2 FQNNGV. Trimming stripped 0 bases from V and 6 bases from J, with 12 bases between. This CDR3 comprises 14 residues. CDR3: CASSLDRDSVEQYF. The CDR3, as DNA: TGTGCCAGCAGCTTAGACCGGGACTCCGTCGAGCAGTACTTC.

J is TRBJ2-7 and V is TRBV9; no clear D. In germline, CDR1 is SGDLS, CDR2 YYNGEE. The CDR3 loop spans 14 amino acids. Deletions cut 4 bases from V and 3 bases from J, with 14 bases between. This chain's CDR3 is CASSSHTDGYEQYF. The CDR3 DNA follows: TGTGCCAGCAGCAGCCATACGGACGGCTACGAGCAGTACTTC. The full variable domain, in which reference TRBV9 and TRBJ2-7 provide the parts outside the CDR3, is DSGVTQTPKHLITATGQRVTLRCSPRSGDLSVYWYQQSLDQGLQFLIQYYNGEERAKGNILERFSAQQFPDLHSELNLSSLELGDSALYFCASSSHTDGYEQYFGPGTRLTVT.

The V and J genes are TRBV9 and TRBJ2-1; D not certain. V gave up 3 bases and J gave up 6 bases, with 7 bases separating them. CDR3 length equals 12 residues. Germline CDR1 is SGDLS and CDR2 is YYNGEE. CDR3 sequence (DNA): TGTGCCAGCAGCGCGATGCCCAATGAGCAGTTCTTC. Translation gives CASSAMPNEQFF.

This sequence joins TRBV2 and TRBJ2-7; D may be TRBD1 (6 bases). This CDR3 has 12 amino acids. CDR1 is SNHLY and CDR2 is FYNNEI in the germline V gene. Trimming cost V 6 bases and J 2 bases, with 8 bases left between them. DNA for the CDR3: TGTGCCAGCAGCGGACAGCCCTACGAGCAGTACTTC. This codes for CASSGQPYEQYF.

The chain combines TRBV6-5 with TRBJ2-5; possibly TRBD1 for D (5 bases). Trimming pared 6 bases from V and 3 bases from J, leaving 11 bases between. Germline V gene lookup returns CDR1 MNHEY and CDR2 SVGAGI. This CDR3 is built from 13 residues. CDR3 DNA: TGTGCCAGCAGGCAGGGCCAAAAAGAGACCCAGTACTTC. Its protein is CASRQGQKETQYF.

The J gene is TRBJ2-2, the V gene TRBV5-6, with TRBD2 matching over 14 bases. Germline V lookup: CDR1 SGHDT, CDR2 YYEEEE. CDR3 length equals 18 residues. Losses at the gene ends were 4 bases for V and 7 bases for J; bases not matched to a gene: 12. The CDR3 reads CASSKAGTSGRYGGELFF. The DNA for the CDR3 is TGTGCCAGCAGCAAAGCCGGGACTAGCGGGAGATACGGCGGGGAGCTGTTTTTT.

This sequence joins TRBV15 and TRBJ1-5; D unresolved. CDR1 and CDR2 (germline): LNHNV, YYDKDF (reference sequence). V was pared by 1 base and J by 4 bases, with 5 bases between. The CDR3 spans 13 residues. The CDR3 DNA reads TGTGCCACCAGCAGAGGCAGGAATCAGCCCCAGCATTTT. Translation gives CATSRGRNQPQHF.